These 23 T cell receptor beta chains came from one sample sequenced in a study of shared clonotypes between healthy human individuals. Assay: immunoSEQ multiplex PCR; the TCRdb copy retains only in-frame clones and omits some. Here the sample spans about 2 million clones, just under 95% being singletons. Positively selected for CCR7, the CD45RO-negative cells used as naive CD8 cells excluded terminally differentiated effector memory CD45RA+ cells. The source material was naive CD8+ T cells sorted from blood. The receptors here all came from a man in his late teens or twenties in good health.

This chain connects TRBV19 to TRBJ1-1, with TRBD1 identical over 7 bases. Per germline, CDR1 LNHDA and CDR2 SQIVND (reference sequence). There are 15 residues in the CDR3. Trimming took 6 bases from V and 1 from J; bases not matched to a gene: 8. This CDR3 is CASSVTGAGNTEAFF. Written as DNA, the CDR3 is TGTGCCAGTAGCGTTACAGGGGCGGGGAACACTGAAGCTTTCTTT.

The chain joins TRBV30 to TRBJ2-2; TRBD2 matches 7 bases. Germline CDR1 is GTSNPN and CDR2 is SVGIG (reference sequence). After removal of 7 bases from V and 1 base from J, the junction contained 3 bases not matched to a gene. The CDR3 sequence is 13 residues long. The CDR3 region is CASLAENTGELFF. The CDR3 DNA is TGTGCCTCTCTAGCGGAGAACACCGGGGAGCTGTTTTTT.

CDR3 sequence reads: CASSQGLTSTDTQYF. The DNA for the CDR3 is TGTGCCAGCAGCCAGGGGTTAACTAGCACAGATACGCAGTATTTT. V is TRBV2 and J is TRBJ2-3; D may be TRBD1 (6 bases). V was shortened by 6 bases and J by 0 bases, with 13 bases between the two germline ends. CDR3 size: 15 residues. Germline CDR1 and CDR2: SNHLY and FYNNEI.

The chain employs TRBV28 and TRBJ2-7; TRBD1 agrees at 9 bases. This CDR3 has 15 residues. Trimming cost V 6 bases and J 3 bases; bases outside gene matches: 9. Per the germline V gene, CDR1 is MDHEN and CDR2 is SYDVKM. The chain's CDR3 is CASSDTGGADYEQYF. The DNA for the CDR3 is TGTGCCAGCAGCGATACAGGGGGCGCTGACTACGAGCAGTACTTC. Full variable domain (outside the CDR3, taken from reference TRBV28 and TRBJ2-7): DVKVTQSSRYLVKRTGEKVFLECVQDMDHENMFWYRQDPGLGLRLIYFSYDVKMKEKGDIPEGYSVSREKKERFSLILESASTNQTSMYLCASSDTGGADYEQYFGPGTRLTVT.

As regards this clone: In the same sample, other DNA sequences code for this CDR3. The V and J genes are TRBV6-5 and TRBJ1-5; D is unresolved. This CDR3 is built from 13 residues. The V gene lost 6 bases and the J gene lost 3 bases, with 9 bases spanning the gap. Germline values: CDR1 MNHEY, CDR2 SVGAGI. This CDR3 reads CASSYGLNQPQHF. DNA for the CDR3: TGTGCCAGCAGCTATGGACTCAATCAGCCCCAGCATTTT.

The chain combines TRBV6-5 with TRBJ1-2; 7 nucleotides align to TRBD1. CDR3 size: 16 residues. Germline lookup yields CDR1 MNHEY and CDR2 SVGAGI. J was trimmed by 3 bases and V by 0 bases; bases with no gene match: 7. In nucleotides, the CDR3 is TGTGCCAGCAGTTACTCGACGGGACAGTTATACTATGGCTACACCTTC. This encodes CASSYSTGQLYYGYTF.

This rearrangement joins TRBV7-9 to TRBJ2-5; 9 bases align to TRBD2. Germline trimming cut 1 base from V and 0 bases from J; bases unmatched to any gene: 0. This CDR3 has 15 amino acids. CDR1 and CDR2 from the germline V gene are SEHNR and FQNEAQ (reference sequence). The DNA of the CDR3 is TGTGCCAGCAGCTTAGGGACTAGCGACCAAGAGACCCAGTACTTC. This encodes CASSLGTSDQETQYF.

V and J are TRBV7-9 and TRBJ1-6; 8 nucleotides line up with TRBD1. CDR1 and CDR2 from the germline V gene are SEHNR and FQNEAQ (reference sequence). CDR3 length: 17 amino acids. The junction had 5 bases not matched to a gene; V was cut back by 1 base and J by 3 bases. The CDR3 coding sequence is TGTGCCAGCAGCTTAGACCCAGGGGGCTACTATAATTCACCCCTCCACTTT. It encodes CASSLDPGGYYNSPLHF. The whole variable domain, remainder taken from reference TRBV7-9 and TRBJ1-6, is DTGVSQNPRHKITKRGQNVTFRCDPISEHNRLYWYRQTLGQGPEFLTYFQNEAQLEKSRLLSDRFSAERPKGSFSTLEIQRTEQGDSAMYLCASSLDPGGYYNSPLHFGNGTRLTVT.

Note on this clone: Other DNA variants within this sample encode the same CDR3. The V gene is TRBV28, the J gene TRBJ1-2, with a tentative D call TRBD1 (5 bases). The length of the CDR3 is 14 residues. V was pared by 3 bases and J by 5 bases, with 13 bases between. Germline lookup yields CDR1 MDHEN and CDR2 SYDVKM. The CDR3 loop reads CASSFTGGAYGYTF. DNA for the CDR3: TGTGCCAGCAGTTTTACGGGGGGAGCTTATGGCTACACCTTC.

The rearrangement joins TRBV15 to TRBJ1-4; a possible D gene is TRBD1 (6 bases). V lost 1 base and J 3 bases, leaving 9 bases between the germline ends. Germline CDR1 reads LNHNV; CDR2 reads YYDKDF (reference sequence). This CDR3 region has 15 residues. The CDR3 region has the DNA TGTGCCACCAGCAGAGCAGAGGGGGCTAATGAAAAACTGTTTTTT. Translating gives CATSRAEGANEKLFF.

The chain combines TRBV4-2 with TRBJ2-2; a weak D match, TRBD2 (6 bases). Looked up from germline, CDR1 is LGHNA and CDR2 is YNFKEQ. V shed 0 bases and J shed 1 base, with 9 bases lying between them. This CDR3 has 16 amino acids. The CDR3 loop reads CASSQDSRENTGELFF. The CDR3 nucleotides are TGTGCCAGCAGCCAAGATTCGCGGGAGAACACCGGGGAGCTGTTTTTT.

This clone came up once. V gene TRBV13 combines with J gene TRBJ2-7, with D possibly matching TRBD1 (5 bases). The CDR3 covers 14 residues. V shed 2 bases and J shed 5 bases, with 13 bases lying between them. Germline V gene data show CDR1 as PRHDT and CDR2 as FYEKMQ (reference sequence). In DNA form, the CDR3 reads TGTGCCAGCAGCTTACGTCAGGGCAGCCACGAGCAGTACTTC. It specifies CASSLRQGSHEQYF.

The CDR3 region is CASSPYRGGEQFF. CDR3 nucleotide sequence: TGTGCCAGCAGCCCGTACAGGGGTGGTGAGCAGTTCTTC. The gene calls are TRBV7-2 and TRBJ2-1; 7 bases agree with TRBD1. J was trimmed by 9 bases and V by 5 bases; bases with no gene match: 7. The CDR3 has 13 residues. Germline V gene data show CDR1 as SGHTA and CDR2 as FQGNSA.

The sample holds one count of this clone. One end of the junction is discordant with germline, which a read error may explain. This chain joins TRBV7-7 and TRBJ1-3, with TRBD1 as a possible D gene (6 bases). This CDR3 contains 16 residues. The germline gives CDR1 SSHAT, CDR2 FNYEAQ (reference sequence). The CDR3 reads CASSLTARDIGNTIYF. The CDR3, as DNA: TGTGCTAGCAGCTTGACCGCCCGGGACATCGGAAACACCATATATTTT.

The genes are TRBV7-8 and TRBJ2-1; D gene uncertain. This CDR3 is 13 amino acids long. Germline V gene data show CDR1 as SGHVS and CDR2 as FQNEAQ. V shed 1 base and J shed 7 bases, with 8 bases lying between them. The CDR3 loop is CASSLDNVNEQFF. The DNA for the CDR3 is TGTGCCAGCAGCTTAGATAATGTAAATGAGCAGTTCTTC.

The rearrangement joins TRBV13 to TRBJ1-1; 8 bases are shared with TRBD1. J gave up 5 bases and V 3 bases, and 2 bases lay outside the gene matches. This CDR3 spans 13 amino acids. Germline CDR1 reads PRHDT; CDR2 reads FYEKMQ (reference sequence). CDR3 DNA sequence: TGTGCCAGCAGCTTGGACAGGGATACTGAAGCTTTCTTT. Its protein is CASSLDRDTEAFF.

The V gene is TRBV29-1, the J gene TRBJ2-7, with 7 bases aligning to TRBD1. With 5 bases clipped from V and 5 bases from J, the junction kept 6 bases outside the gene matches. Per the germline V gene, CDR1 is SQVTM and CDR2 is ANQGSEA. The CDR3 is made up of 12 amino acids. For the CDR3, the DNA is TGCAGCGTTTGGGACAGTATCCACGAGCAGTACTTC. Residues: CSVWDSIHEQYF.

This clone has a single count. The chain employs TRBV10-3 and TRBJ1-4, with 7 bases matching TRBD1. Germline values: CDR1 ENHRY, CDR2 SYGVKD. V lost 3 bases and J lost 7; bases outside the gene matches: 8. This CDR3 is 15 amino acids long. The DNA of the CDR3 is TGTGCCATCAGTGACCCTGACAGGGTGACTGAAAAACTGTTTTTT. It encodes CAISDPDRVTEKLFF.

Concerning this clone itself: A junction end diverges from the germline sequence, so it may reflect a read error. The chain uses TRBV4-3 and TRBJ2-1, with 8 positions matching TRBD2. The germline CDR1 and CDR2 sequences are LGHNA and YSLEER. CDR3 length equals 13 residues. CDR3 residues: CASSPGTSPPMVF. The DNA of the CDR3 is TGCGCCAGCAGCCCCGGGACTAGTCCCCCCATGGTCTTC.

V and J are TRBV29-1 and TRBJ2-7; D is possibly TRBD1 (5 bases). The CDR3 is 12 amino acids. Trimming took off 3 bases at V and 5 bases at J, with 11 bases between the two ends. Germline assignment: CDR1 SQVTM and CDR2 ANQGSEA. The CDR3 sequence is CSVEGLGNEQYF. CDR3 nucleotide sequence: TGCAGCGTTGAGGGGCTAGGTAACGAGCAGTACTTC.

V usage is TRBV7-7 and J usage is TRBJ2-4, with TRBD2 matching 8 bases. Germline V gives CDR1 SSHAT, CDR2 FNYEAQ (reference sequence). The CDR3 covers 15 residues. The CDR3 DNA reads TGTGCTTTTAGAACACAGCGGGAGTTGGGAAACATTCAGTACTTC. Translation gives CAFRTQRELGNIQYF.

The DNA of the CDR3 is TGTGCCATCAGTGGAGTAGAGGACTCAGAGACCCAGTACTTC. As protein: CAISGVEDSETQYF. The chain employs TRBV10-3 and TRBJ2-5, with D possibly TRBD2 on 5 matching bases. The length of the CDR3 is 14 residues. Germline lookup yields CDR1 ENHRY and CDR2 SYGVKD. Between the trimmed V and J ends, which lost 4 bases and 4 bases, there was a span of 13 bases.

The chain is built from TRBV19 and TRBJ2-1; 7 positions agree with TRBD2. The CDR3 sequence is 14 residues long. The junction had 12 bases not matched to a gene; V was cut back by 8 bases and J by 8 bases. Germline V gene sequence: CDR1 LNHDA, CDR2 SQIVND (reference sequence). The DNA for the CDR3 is TGTGCCAGTGGGGAGGGATTGTACTTCGATGAGCAGTTCTTC. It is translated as CASGEGLYFDEQFF.